This T cell receptor beta chain appears in the sequencing data of a study of graft-versus-host responses after intestinal transplantation. About the research overall: Transplant types were multivisceral, liver-intestinal, or isolated intestinal.

Study conclusions and caveats: Recipient-marrow GvH clones were detected, some having first appeared in ileum or blood.

TCRdb's copy holds only in-frame clones and misses some; the assay was immunoSEQ multiplex PCR. The sample contains under 20,000 clones, 30% to 40% of which appear only once. The CDR3 covers 13 residues. V was cut by 2 bases and J by 7 bases, with 12 bases left in between. Germline CDR1 and CDR2: SGHRS and YFSETQ. Co-plating was performed using some 200,000 CFSE-labeled responder cells and some 200,000 irradiated, violet-dye-labeled stimulator cells. Responder cells that were proliferating and CFSE-low, both CD3+CD4+ and CD3+CD8+, were sorted after the reaction. This clone appeared once. The sequence came from a human patient who received an intestinal transplant. The chain couples TRBV5-1 to TRBJ1-1; weak D call: TRBD1 (5 bases). The sample consisted of alloreactive CD8+ T cells from a mixed lymphocyte reaction culture, taken before intestinal transplant. Subset in this sample: CFSE-low proliferating T cells sorted from roughly six-day pre-transplant mixed lymphocyte reaction (GvH or HvG direction). CDR3 residues: CASSFGGRVEAFF. CDR3 DNA sequence: TGCGCCAGCAGCTTCGGAGGCAGGGTTGAAGCTTTCTTT.